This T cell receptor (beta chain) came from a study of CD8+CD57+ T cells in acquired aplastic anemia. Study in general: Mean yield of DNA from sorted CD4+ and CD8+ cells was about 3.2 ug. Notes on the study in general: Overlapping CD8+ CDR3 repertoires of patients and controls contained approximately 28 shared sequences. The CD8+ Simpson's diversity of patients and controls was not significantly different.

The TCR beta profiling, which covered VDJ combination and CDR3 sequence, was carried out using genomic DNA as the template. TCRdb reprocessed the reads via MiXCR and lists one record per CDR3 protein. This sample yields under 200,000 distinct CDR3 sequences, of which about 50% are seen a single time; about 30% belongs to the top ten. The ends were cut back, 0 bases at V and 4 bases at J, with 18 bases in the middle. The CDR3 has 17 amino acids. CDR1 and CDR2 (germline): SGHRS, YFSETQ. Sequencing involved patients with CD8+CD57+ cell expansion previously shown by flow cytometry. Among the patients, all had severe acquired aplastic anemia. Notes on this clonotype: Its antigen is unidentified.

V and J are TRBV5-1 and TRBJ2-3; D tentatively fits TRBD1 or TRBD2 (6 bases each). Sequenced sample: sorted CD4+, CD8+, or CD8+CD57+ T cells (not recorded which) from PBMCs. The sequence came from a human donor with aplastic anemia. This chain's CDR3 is CASSLVYGGRLPDTQYF. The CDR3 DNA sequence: TGCGCCAGCAGCTTGGTGTATGGGGGGCGATTACCAGATACGCAGTATTTT.